A selection of T cell receptor beta chains follows, all from one sample in a study of CD8 T cells in Susac syndrome. MiXCR, applied by TCRdb to the immunoSEQ multiplex PCR reads, yields one record per CDR3 protein. Among 120,000 or so distinct CDR3 sequences listed, about 95% were seen once. Sequences were obtained from CD4+ T cells from PBMCs. The receptors originated from a human donor in good health. Each CDR3 is given with its conserved first and last residue. D genes are given only for firm matches. Clone size is given for some rows only: seen once, a few or many times, or a class if the clone is expanded.

v_gene: TRBV11-2
j_gene: TRBJ2-3
d_gene: -
abundance: -
CDR3nt: TGTGCCAGCACCACCCTTCGGGGAAGTAGGGGCGATACGCAGTATTTT
CDR3aa: CASTTLRGSRGDTQYF

v_gene: TRBV28
j_gene: TRBJ1-5
d_gene: TRBD1
abundance: -
CDR3nt: TGTGCCAGTTTCAGGGACAGTAGCAATCAGCCCCAGCATTTT
CDR3aa: CASFRDSSNQPQHF

v_gene: TRBV9
j_gene: TRBJ2-7
d_gene: TRBD2
abundance: -
CDR3nt: TGTGCCAGCAGCGTAGGGGTAGCGGGAGAGAGCTACGAGCAGTACTTC
CDR3aa: CASSVGVAGESYEQYF

v_gene: TRBV6-5
j_gene: TRBJ2-3
d_gene: TRBD2
abundance: -
CDR3nt: TGTGCCAGCAGAGACTCAGCGGGAGGTGTAGATACGCAGTATTTT
CDR3aa: CASRDSAGGVDTQYF

v_gene: TRBV3-1
j_gene: TRBJ1-4
d_gene: -
abundance: -
CDR3nt: TGTGCCAGCAGCCAAGCTACATCGTCTAATGAAAAACTGTTTTTT
CDR3aa: CASSQATSSNEKLFF

v_gene: TRBV5-4
j_gene: TRBJ1-3
d_gene: -
abundance: -
CDR3nt: TGTGCCAGCAGCTCAAACCGGGACTCTGGAAACACCATATATTTT
CDR3aa: CASSSNRDSGNTIYF

v_gene: TRBV19
j_gene: TRBJ1-5
d_gene: -
abundance: -
CDR3nt: TGTGCCAGTAGTATAGGGCCCCATCAGCCCCAGCATTTT
CDR3aa: CASSIGPHQPQHF

v_gene: TRBV10-3
j_gene: TRBJ2-3
d_gene: -
abundance: -
CDR3nt: TGTGCCATCAGTGAAGGGGATACGCAGTATTTT
CDR3aa: CAISEGDTQYF

v_gene: TRBV12-3/TRBV12-4
j_gene: TRBJ2-7
d_gene: TRBD2
abundance: -
CDR3nt: TGTGCCAGCAGTTTAACTAGCGGGGATTACGAGCAGTACTTC
CDR3aa: CASSLTSGDYEQYF

v_gene: TRBV2
j_gene: TRBJ2-5
d_gene: TRBD2
abundance: -
CDR3nt: TGTGCCAGCACCCTGGGACTAGCGGGAAAAGAGACCCAGTACTTC
CDR3aa: CASTLGLAGKETQYF

v_gene: TRBV6-6
j_gene: TRBJ1-5
d_gene: -
abundance: -
CDR3nt: TGTGCCAGCAGTTACTCGCGGCGAGGGGACAATCAGCCCCAGCATTTT
CDR3aa: CASSYSRRGDNQPQHF

v_gene: TRBV29-1
j_gene: TRBJ2-3
d_gene: TRBD2
abundance: -
CDR3nt: TGCAGCGTTGAAGAACACGGGACTAGCGGGAGGTTTATCACAGATACGCAGTATTTT
CDR3aa: CSVEEHGTSGRFITDTQYF

v_gene: TRBV29-1
j_gene: TRBJ1-1
d_gene: -
abundance: -
CDR3nt: TGCAGCGTTGAAGAAGAGTGGAACACTGAAGCTTTCTTT
CDR3aa: CSVEEEWNTEAFF

v_gene: TRBV7-9
j_gene: TRBJ2-2
d_gene: TRBD2
abundance: -
CDR3nt: TGTGCCAGCAGCGTCGCCGGGACTAACTACACCGGGGAGCTGTTTTTT
CDR3aa: CASSVAGTNYTGELFF

v_gene: TRBV6-5
j_gene: TRBJ1-2
d_gene: -
abundance: -
CDR3nt: TGTGCCAGCAGTTACTCCCCGGATTACTATGGCTACACCTTC
CDR3aa: CASSYSPDYYGYTF

v_gene: TRBV12-3/TRBV12-4
j_gene: TRBJ2-5
d_gene: TRBD2
abundance: -
CDR3nt: TGTGCCAGCAGTTTACAACTAGCGGGTCGAGAGACCCAGTACTTC
CDR3aa: CASSLQLAGRETQYF

v_gene: TRBV19
j_gene: TRBJ1-2
d_gene: TRBD1
abundance: once
CDR3nt: TGTGCCAGTAGGGACAGGGTGAGCGACTATGGCTACACCTTC
CDR3aa: CASRDRVSDYGYTF

v_gene: TRBV25-1
j_gene: TRBJ1-4
d_gene: -
abundance: -
CDR3nt: TGTGCCAGCAGGGGTGATCCGGGGGATGGACTGTTTTTT
CDR3aa: CASRGDPGDGLFF

v_gene: TRBV5-6
j_gene: TRBJ2-4
d_gene: -
abundance: -
CDR3nt: TGTGCCAGCAGCACACAGGGTACCAAAAACATTCAGTACTTC
CDR3aa: CASSTQGTKNIQYF

v_gene: TRBV7-9
j_gene: TRBJ1-2
d_gene: -
abundance: -
CDR3nt: TGTGCCAGCAGCTTAGTGGCAGGGATTGGGAGGTCCTATGGCTACACCTTC
CDR3aa: CASSLVAGIGRSYGYTF

v_gene: TRBV6-2/TRBV6-3
j_gene: TRBJ2-7
d_gene: -
abundance: -
CDR3nt: TGTGCCAGCAGTTACTATCCTGAGGTGCCCTACGAGCAGTACTTC
CDR3aa: CASSYYPEVPYEQYF

v_gene: TRBV28
j_gene: TRBJ2-1
d_gene: -
abundance: once
CDR3nt: TGTGCCAGCGGGGGCCCGAGTGAGCAGTTCTTC
CDR3aa: CASGGPSEQFF

v_gene: TRBV9
j_gene: TRBJ1-6
d_gene: -
abundance: -
CDR3nt: TGTGCCAGCAGCATAACTCCCGGGTCCCACAATTCACCCCTCCACTTT
CDR3aa: CASSITPGSHNSPLHF

v_gene: TRBV28
j_gene: TRBJ2-7
d_gene: -
abundance: -
CDR3nt: TGTGCCAGCAGGGGACAAGGGTACTCCTACGAGCAGTACTTC
CDR3aa: CASRGQGYSYEQYF

v_gene: TRBV7-2
j_gene: TRBJ1-4
d_gene: -
abundance: -
CDR3nt: TGTGCCAGCAGCTACCGGGCGTCTAATGAAAAACTGTTTTTT
CDR3aa: CASSYRASNEKLFF

v_gene: TRBV10-3
j_gene: TRBJ1-2
d_gene: TRBD1
abundance: -
CDR3nt: TGTGCCATCAGTGAGTTGGCAGGGGGCGGCTACACCTTC
CDR3aa: CAISELAGGGYTF

v_gene: TRBV6-2/TRBV6-3
j_gene: TRBJ2-7
d_gene: TRBD2
abundance: -
CDR3nt: TGTGCCAGCAGAAAAATAGCGGGAGTAGACAACGAGCAGTACTTC
CDR3aa: CASRKIAGVDNEQYF

v_gene: TRBV19
j_gene: TRBJ2-2
d_gene: TRBD2
abundance: -
CDR3nt: TGTGCCAGTAGTATACTAGCGGGATTCACCGGGGAGCTGTTTTTT
CDR3aa: CASSILAGFTGELFF

v_gene: TRBV28
j_gene: TRBJ2-2
d_gene: -
abundance: once
CDR3nt: TGTGCCACCTCCTATACGAACACCGGGGAGCTGTTTTTT
CDR3aa: CATSYTNTGELFF

v_gene: TRBV5-1
j_gene: TRBJ2-5
d_gene: -
abundance: -
CDR3nt: TGCGCCAGCAGCTCTATGGGGGGAAGGGGAGAGACCCAGTACTTC
CDR3aa: CASSSMGGRGETQYF

v_gene: TRBV29-1
j_gene: TRBJ2-1
d_gene: TRBD2
abundance: -
CDR3nt: TGCAGCGCAGTTGCCCTAGCGGGAGAGTTTAAGGGCAATGAGCAGTTCTTC
CDR3aa: CSAVALAGEFKGNEQFF

v_gene: TRBV20-1
j_gene: TRBJ2-5
d_gene: -
abundance: -
CDR3nt: TGCAGTGCTAGAGATGACAGGACTCAAGGGGCCCAGTACTTC
CDR3aa: CSARDDRTQGAQYF

v_gene: TRBV7-9
j_gene: TRBJ2-1
d_gene: -
abundance: -
CDR3nt: TGTGCCAGCAGCCTAATAGGAGGGACCTACAATGAGCAGTTCTTC
CDR3aa: CASSLIGGTYNEQFF

v_gene: TRBV3-1
j_gene: TRBJ2-1
d_gene: TRBD2
abundance: -
CDR3nt: TGTGCCAGCAGCCCAACCGGGACTAGTATGGGGACGCAGTTCTTC
CDR3aa: CASSPTGTSMGTQFF

v_gene: TRBV10-3
j_gene: TRBJ2-6
d_gene: -
abundance: -
CDR3nt: TGTGCCATCAGTGAGTCAGGACAAGACTTCTCTGGGGCCAACGTCCTGACTTTC
CDR3aa: CAISESGQDFSGANVLTF

v_gene: TRBV11-1
j_gene: TRBJ2-3
d_gene: TRBD1
abundance: once
CDR3nt: TGTGCCAGCAGCTTAAAGGGACAGGGGGCAGGAGATACGCAGTATTTT
CDR3aa: CASSLKGQGAGDTQYF

v_gene: TRBV7-6
j_gene: TRBJ2-3
d_gene: -
abundance: few
CDR3nt: TGTGCCAGCAGCTCCCTAAAGTCGGGTACGCAGTATTTT
CDR3aa: CASSSLKSGTQYF

v_gene: TRBV28
j_gene: TRBJ2-7
d_gene: TRBD2
abundance: -
CDR3nt: TGTGCCAGCAGTTCTAGCGGGGCGGCCTACGAGCAGTACTTC
CDR3aa: CASSSSGAAYEQYF

v_gene: TRBV3-1
j_gene: TRBJ2-6
d_gene: -
abundance: -
CDR3nt: TGTGCCAGCAGCCAAGCAGTCTCTGGGGCCAACGTCCTGACTTTC
CDR3aa: CASSQAVSGANVLTF

v_gene: TRBV29-1
j_gene: TRBJ2-1
d_gene: TRBD2
abundance: -
CDR3nt: TGCAGCGTTCAAGGACAACTAGCGGCAGACCAGCAGTTCTTC
CDR3aa: CSVQGQLAADQQFF

v_gene: TRBV7-9
j_gene: TRBJ2-6
d_gene: -
abundance: -
CDR3nt: TGTGCCAGCAGCTTAGCGGCGGACCCTGGGGCCAACGTCCTGACTTTC
CDR3aa: CASSLAADPGANVLTF

v_gene: TRBV11-2
j_gene: TRBJ1-2
d_gene: -
abundance: once
CDR3nt: TGTGCCAGCAGCTCTGGAGGCAGGGACGGGGACTATGGCTACACCTTC
CDR3aa: CASSSGGRDGDYGYTF

v_gene: TRBV5-6
j_gene: TRBJ2-1
d_gene: TRBD2
abundance: once
CDR3nt: TGTGCCAGCAGCCGACTAGCGGCCTACAATGAGCAGTTCTTC
CDR3aa: CASSRLAAYNEQFF

v_gene: TRBV19
j_gene: TRBJ1-6
d_gene: -
abundance: -
CDR3nt: TGTGCCAGTAGTATCCTTTTAACAGGGACCGGGGGATCACCCCTCCACTTT
CDR3aa: CASSILLTGTGGSPLHF